This T cell receptor (beta chain) was sequenced in a study of cytomegalovirus exposure and HLA in healthy donors. Primers: 60 Vbeta forward and 13 Jbeta reverse. Measured with immunoSEQ multiplex PCR; TCRdb has only the in-frame clones, and not every one. The sample records about 130,000 clones, 80% being singletons. The V gene's germline CDR1 is MNHEY and CDR2 SMNVEV (reference sequence). Unmatched junction bases numbered 2, after V lost 3 bases and J lost 3 bases. The CDR3 runs to 14 residues. The rearrangement joins TRBV27 to TRBJ2-7, with 10 bases fitting TRBD1. Sequenced input: PBMCs. The TCR comes from a man aged 25 to 40 in good health and CMV-seropositive. The CDR3 loop is CASSFRDRGYEQYF. The CDR3 nucleotides read TGTGCCAGCAGTTTCCGGGACAGGGGCTACGAGCAGTACTTC.